Presented here are 22 T cell receptor beta chains from one specimen sequenced in a study of tumor-infiltrating lymphocytes in localized non-small cell lung cancer. The repertoire was sequenced with immunoSEQ multiplex PCR; TCRdb's copy has only in-frame clones and lacks some. The table includes 10,000 to 12,000 clones, 63% detected once. Sample: lung tumor tissue. These receptors all come from a human donor with non-small cell lung cancer.

The rearrangement links TRBV2 to TRBJ1-2; D is unresolved. The V gene lost 6 bases and the J gene lost 4 bases, with 21 bases spanning the gap. CDR3 size: 16 residues. CDR1 and CDR2 from the germline V gene are SNHLY and FYNNEI. Here the CDR3 reads CASRVALRPSGYGYTF. DNA for the CDR3: TGTGCCAGCAGGGTAGCACTCCGCCCGAGTGGCTATGGCTACACCTTC.

The J gene is TRBJ2-5, the V gene TRBV5-1, with 8 bases that match TRBD2. Germline CDR1 reads SGHRS; CDR2 reads YFSETQ. Trimming removed 7 bases from V and 1 base from J; junction bases left unmatched: 9. The CDR3 is made up of 15 amino acids. CDR3 amino acids: CASSPAGGVQETQYF. CDR3 nucleotides: TGCGCCAGCTCGCCGGCGGGGGGCGTCCAAGAGACCCAGTACTTC.

The chain employs TRBV9 and TRBJ2-2; D is unclear. V lost 4 bases and J lost 7, with 11 bases in between. Germline CDR1 reads SGDLS; CDR2 reads YYNGEE. CDR3 size: 13 residues. The CDR3: CASSYLYGGELFF. DNA of the CDR3: TGTGCCAGCAGCTACCTTTATGGCGGGGAGCTGTTTTTT.

The chain couples TRBV7-2 to TRBJ2-5; 9 nucleotides match TRBD1. This CDR3 region has 16 residues. Germline trimming cut 1 base from V and 0 bases from J; bases unmatched to any gene: 3. Germline V gene lookup returns CDR1 SGHTA and CDR2 FQGNSA. CDR3 sequence reads: CASSLVGTGNQETQYF. CDR3 nucleotide sequence: TGTGCCAGCAGCTTAGTAGGGACAGGGAACCAAGAGACCCAGTACTTC. Looking up the rest from reference TRBV7-2 and TRBJ2-5 gives the full variable domain: GAGVSQSPSNKVTEKGKDVELRCDPISGHTALYWYRQSLGQGLEFLIYFQGNSAPDKSGLPSDRFSAERTGGSVSTLTIQRTQQEDSAVYLCASSLVGTGNQETQYFGPGTRLLVL.

This clone qualifies as medium-sized. The chain's CDR3 is CASRRLRGTSYNEQFF. The CDR3 region has the DNA TGTGCCAGCAGAAGACTTAGAGGAACCTCCTACAATGAGCAGTTCTTC. The chain uses TRBV7-8 and TRBJ2-1; D unresolved. V gave up 6 bases and J gave up 0 bases, with 15 bases separating them. This CDR3 contains 16 residues. Per germline, CDR1 SGHVS and CDR2 FQNEAQ.

The chain is built from TRBV7-9 and TRBJ2-2; unclear D gene. Germline CDR1 and CDR2: SEHNR and FQNEAQ (reference sequence). V lost 1 base, J lost 4 bases, and 10 bases lay in between. This CDR3 has 15 residues. CDR3 bases: TGTGCCAGCAGCTTAGGGCTAGGTTTCACCGGGGAGCTGTTTTTT. Its translation: CASSLGLGFTGELFF.

The gene calls are TRBV5-6 and TRBJ1-1, with D unresolved. The CDR3 covers 16 residues. Trimming pared 3 bases from V and 0 bases from J, leaving 15 bases between. In germline, CDR1 is SGHDT, CDR2 YYEEEE. CDR3 loop: CASSSPEGNLNTEAFF. The CDR3 DNA is TGTGCCAGCAGCTCCCCTGAAGGGAACCTGAACACTGAAGCTTTCTTT.

As concerns this clone: One end of the junction fails to match germline, which may point to a read error. This chain uses TRBV6-5 with TRBJ2-7; D gene unclear. Germline V CDR1 and CDR2: MNHEY, SVGAGI. This CDR3 has 13 amino acids. The CDR3 loop reads CASSPLPFGPWRF. The CDR3 nucleotides read TGTGCCAGCAGCCCCTTGCCTTTCGGGCCATGGCGGTTC.

V usage is TRBV7-2 and J usage is TRBJ2-3; D is possibly TRBD1 or TRBD2 (6 bases each). V dropped 5 bases and J dropped 0 bases, with 15 bases sitting between them. The CDR3 is 16 residues long. The germline V gene encodes CDR1 SGHTA and CDR2 FQGNSA. CDR3 DNA sequence: TGTGCCAGCAGCCCAGAGGGGGGAGTTAGCACAGATACGCAGTATTTT. Its translation is CASSPEGGVSTDTQYF.

This clone occurred a few times. The gene calls are TRBV19 and TRBJ2-5; D is unresolved. V was clipped by 5 bases and J by 4 bases, with 11 bases between them. In germline, CDR1 is LNHDA, CDR2 SQIVND (reference sequence). The CDR3 loop spans 13 amino acids. CDR3 residues: CASSGGFGETQYF. The CDR3 region has the DNA TGTGCCAGTAGTGGTGGGTTCGGAGAGACCCAGTACTTC.

The rearrangement links TRBV9 to TRBJ1-6, with D uncertain. Germline V gives CDR1 SGDLS, CDR2 YYNGEE. The CDR3 extends over 14 amino acids. V lost 2 bases and J lost 5, with 8 bases in between. CDR3 nucleotide sequence: TGTGCCAGCAGCGTTACACCAGATAATTCACCCCTCCACTTT. This translates into CASSVTPDNSPLHF.

V and J are TRBV18 and TRBJ2-2; 9 bases agree with TRBD1. The CDR3 loop spans 16 amino acids. V lost 4 bases, J lost 4 bases, and 7 bases stayed unmatched. From germline, CDR1 is KGHSH and CDR2 LQKENI. CDR3 amino acids: CASSLIQGATTGELFF. CDR3 sequence (DNA): TGTGCCAGCTCACTCATACAGGGGGCGACCACCGGGGAGCTGTTTTTT.

V usage is TRBV5-6 and J usage is TRBJ1-2; D is undetermined. Germline CDR1 and CDR2: SGHDT and YYEEEE. V dropped 2 bases and J dropped 1 base, with 3 bases sitting between them. The CDR3 spans 12 residues. The CDR3 loop is CASSLNNYGYTF. CDR3 DNA: TGTGCCAGCAGCTTAAATAACTATGGCTACACCTTC.

The chain combines TRBV7-9 with TRBJ2-7; D remains ambiguous. The V end was cut by 2 bases, the J end by 3 bases, with 8 bases between. Per the germline V gene, CDR1 is SEHNR and CDR2 is FQNEAQ (reference sequence). The CDR3 contains 13 residues. For the CDR3, the DNA is TGTGCCAGCAGCTTATCAAAGGACTACGAGCAGTACTTC. The encoded protein is CASSLSKDYEQYF.

The chain is built from TRBV30 and TRBJ1-2; D is uncertain. In germline, CDR1 is GTSNPN, CDR2 SVGIG (reference sequence). The CDR3 is 13 amino acids. Trimming removed 4 bases from V and 2 bases from J, with 11 bases in between. The CDR3 region has the DNA TGTGCCTGGACAGAAGGTCAGAACTATGGCTACACCTTC. Its protein is CAWTEGQNYGYTF.

The chain carries TRBV7-8 and TRBJ1-2; tentatively, D is TRBD1 (5 bases). Trimming removed 1 base at V and 3 bases at J, with 6 bases between. This CDR3 is built from 13 residues. Germline loops: CDR1 SGHVS, CDR2 FQNEAQ. DNA for the CDR3: TGTGCCAGCAGCTTAGTGGGGGACTATGGCTACACCTTC. Its translation is CASSLVGDYGYTF.

The rearrangement joins TRBV27 to TRBJ2-7; D is perhaps TRBD1 (5 bases). Trimming left V 1 base short and J 6 bases short, with 16 bases between. This CDR3 contains 15 residues. CDR1 is MNHEY and CDR2 is SMNVEV in the germline V gene (reference sequence). The CDR3 DNA sequence: TGTGCCAGCAGTTTATTCGGTCCAGGGCTGGGCGAGCAGTACTTC. This translates into CASSLFGPGLGEQYF.

V and J are TRBV5-1 and TRBJ2-3; 13 positions match TRBD2. The CDR3 sequence is 16 residues long. J lost 6 bases, V lost 4 bases, and 8 bases had no gene match. Germline V gives CDR1 SGHRS, CDR2 YFSETQ. This CDR3 is CASSPRRTSGGDTQYF. CDR3 coding DNA: TGCGCCAGCAGCCCCCGGCGGACTAGCGGGGGCGATACGCAGTATTTT.

The count of this clone is one. The rearrangement links TRBV5-1 to TRBJ1-4; 10 nucleotides agree with TRBD1. The length of the CDR3 is 15 residues. The germline V gene has CDR1 SGHRS and CDR2 YFSETQ. The V and J ends lost 3 bases and 6 bases, in that order; junction bases with no gene match: 5. CDR3: CASSYDRGRDEKLFF. In DNA, the CDR3 is TGCGCCAGCAGCTATGACAGGGGGCGTGATGAAAAACTGTTTTTT.

The V and J genes are TRBV11-2 and TRBJ2-6; D may match TRBD1 or TRBD2 (5 bases each). V lost 3 bases to trimming and J lost 3 bases, with 6 bases between them. The CDR3 runs to 14 residues. Germline CDR1 is SGHAT and CDR2 is FQNNGV. The CDR3 sequence is CASSFGGGANVLTF. The CDR3 DNA reads TGTGCCAGCAGCTTTGGGGGTGGGGCCAACGTCCTGACTTTC.

The V gene is TRBV11-3, the J gene TRBJ2-1; possibly TRBD2 for D (7 bases). The CDR3 contains 12 residues. In germline, CDR1 is SGHNT, CDR2 YENEEA. Trimming removed 5 bases at V and 11 bases at J, with 13 bases between. CDR3 DNA: TGTGCCAGCAGCCCGAGGGGGGGGAAGCAGTTCTTC. Translated: CASSPRGGKQFF. Looking up the rest from reference TRBV11-3 and TRBJ2-1 gives the full variable domain: EAGVVQSPRYKIIEKKQPVAFWCNPISGHNTLYWYLQNLGQGPELLIRYENEEAVDDSQLPKDRFSAERLKGVDSTLKIQPAELGDSAVYLCASSPRGGKQFFGPGTRLTVL.

V is TRBV9 and J is TRBJ2-1; 15 bases map to TRBD2. This CDR3 has 17 amino acids. V was clipped by 3 bases and J by 4 bases; unmatched bases: 5. Germline V gene lookup returns CDR1 SGDLS and CDR2 YYNGEE. The CDR3 DNA sequence: TGTGCCAGCAGCGCCGGACTAGCGGGGGGGAGTTACAATGAGCAGTTCTTC. It specifies CASSAGLAGGSYNEQFF.